The 5 T cell receptor beta chains listed next were all sequenced from one sample in a study of blood T cell repertoires in COVID-19. Sequenced by immunoSEQ multiplex PCR; TCRdb stores in-frame clones only, minus some. Of approximately 60,000 clones in the sample, over 75% were seen once. The sequenced sample consisted of peripheral blood. All receptors come from a man aged 55 to 69 with active or convalescent COVID-19.

This clone was counted a single time. The chain is built from TRBV5-1 and TRBJ2-5; 12 bases are shared with TRBD2. V was clipped by 3 bases and J by 2 bases; unmatched bases: 5. Per the germline V gene, CDR1 is SGHRS and CDR2 is YFSETQ. The CDR3 spans 16 residues. The CDR3 DNA is TGCGCCAGCAGCTACTGGACTAGCGGGACTCAAGAGACCCAGTACTTC. It encodes CASSYWTSGTQETQYF.

CDR3 loop: CAWSVPSGSQFF. CDR3 DNA: TGTGCCTGGAGTGTCCCAAGCGGGTCGCAGTTCTTC. V usage is TRBV30 and J usage is TRBJ2-1; a possible D gene is TRBD2 (6 bases). The CDR3 runs to 12 residues. Trimming shortened V by 0 bases and J by 12 bases, and 12 bases separated the two germline ends. Germline V gives CDR1 GTSNPN, CDR2 SVGIG (reference sequence).

The chain recombines TRBV7-3 with TRBJ1-1; 7 bases line up with TRBD1. This CDR3 has 16 amino acids. Germline V lookup: CDR1 SGHTA, CDR2 FQGTGA. V dropped 4 bases and J dropped 1; count of bases not matched to a gene: 9. The CDR3 protein is CASSSGPGTANTEAFF. CDR3 DNA: TGTGCCAGCAGCTCAGGACCCGGGACAGCGAACACTGAAGCTTTCTTT.

The chain has TRBV6-4 and TRBJ1-5; a possible D gene is TRBD1 (6 bases). This CDR3 has 16 residues. Germline CDR1 reads MRHNA; CDR2 reads SNTAGT. With 3 bases removed from V and 1 base from J, the gap between germline ends came to 13 bases. The CDR3 region has the DNA TGTGCCAGCAGTGAACGACCAGGGGTGAGCAATCAGCCCCAGCATTTT. Its translation is CASSERPGVSNQPQHF.

The V call is TRBV5-5, the J call TRBJ1-1; 7 nucleotides match TRBD1. The germline CDR1 and CDR2 sequences are SGHKS and YYEKEE (reference sequence). With 2 bases clipped from V and 5 bases from J, the junction kept 9 bases outside the gene matches. The CDR3 covers 15 residues. CDR3 nucleotides: TGTGCCAGCAGCTTCCAACAGGGGATCAGGACTGAAGCTTTCTTT. It codes for CASSFQQGIRTEAFF.